This entry lists 13 T cell receptor beta chains sequenced from one sample in a study of blood T cell repertoires in COVID-19. Assay used: immunoSEQ multiplex PCR; TCRdb lists only in-frame clones, some missing. The repertoire holds tens of thousands of clones, with 88% as singletons. Sequencing input: peripheral blood. These receptors all come from a human donor in a cohort sampled during active COVID-19.

This chain connects TRBV3-1 (or the pseudogene TRBV3-2) to TRBJ1-1; no definite D call. The CDR3 contains 14 residues. Trimming pared 1 base from V and 1 base from J, leaving 7 bases between. CDR1 is LGHDT and CDR2 is YNNKEL in the germline V gene (reference sequence). The CDR3 reads CASSQGLRNTEAFF. CDR3 coding DNA: TGTGCCAGCAGCCAAGGGCTCAGGAACACTGAAGCTTTCTTT.

This clone appeared once. CDR3 sequence (DNA): TGTGCCAGCAGATCGGGACTCAATAATTCACCCCTCCACTTT. Its translation is CASRSGLNNSPLHF. The chain couples TRBV27 to TRBJ1-6; D is perhaps TRBD1 (5 bases). Looked up from germline, CDR1 is MNHEY and CDR2 is SMNVEV (reference sequence). CDR3 size: 14 residues. With 6 bases removed from V and 5 bases from J, the gap between germline ends came to 11 bases.

DNA of the CDR3: TGTGCCACCAGGGGGAGAGGGACAGAGAACACCGGGGAGCTGTTTTTT. This codes for CATRGRGTENTGELFF. The chain links TRBV24-1 to TRBJ2-2, with 7 bases aligning to TRBD1. The germline CDR1 and CDR2 sequences are KGHDR and SFDVKD. CDR3 length: 16 amino acids. The ends lost 7 bases at V and 1 base at J; junction bases unmatched: 8.

The chain couples TRBV7-9 to TRBJ2-7, with TRBD2 matching 7 bases. The V gene's germline CDR1 is SEHNR and CDR2 FQNEAQ (reference sequence). This CDR3 has 15 residues. The trim removed 3 bases at V and 2 bases at J, leaving 7 bases unmatched. Here the CDR3 DNA reads TGTGCCAGCAGCTTCAGCGGGAAAGGAACCTACGAGCAGTACTTC. It specifies CASSFSGKGTYEQYF.

The chain uses TRBV6-5 and TRBJ1-2; D unclear. Trimming stripped 7 bases from V and 2 bases from J, with 17 bases between. The CDR3 sequence is 15 residues long. Germline V gene data show CDR1 as MNHEY and CDR2 as SVGAGI. The CDR3 spells CASTKSGNPNYGYTF. The CDR3 nucleotides read TGTGCCAGCACCAAATCGGGGAACCCCAACTATGGCTACACCTTC.

V gene TRBV7-7 combines with J gene TRBJ2-2; the D gene is possibly TRBD2 (6 bases). V was trimmed by 0 bases and J by 5 bases, leaving 16 bases between them. The CDR3 covers 17 residues. CDR1 is SSHAT and CDR2 is FNYEAQ in the germline V gene (reference sequence). The chain's CDR3 is CASSLAAGGFRTGELFF. The CDR3 DNA reads TGTGCCAGCAGCTTAGCGGCCGGGGGATTTAGGACCGGGGAGCTGTTTTTT.

The chain uses TRBV11-3 and TRBJ1-4; TRBD1 is a possible D gene (6 bases). V lost 1 base and J 4 bases, leaving 16 bases between the germline ends. CDR1 is SGHNT, CDR2 YENEEA, per germline. This CDR3 spans 17 amino acids. The DNA for the CDR3 is TGTGCCAGCAGCTTAGGTGTTTCAGGGGTCGGTAATGAAAAACTGTTTTTT. It specifies CASSLGVSGVGNEKLFF.

The rearrangement joins TRBV9 to TRBJ1-6; TRBD1 might be the D (5 bases). Germline V CDR1 and CDR2: SGDLS, YYNGEE. This CDR3 contains 15 residues. V lost 0 bases, J lost 5 bases, and 9 bases lay in between. DNA of the CDR3: TGTGCCAGCAGCGTAGAAGCAGGGAATAATTCACCCCTCCACTTT. Encoded protein: CASSVEAGNNSPLHF.

This chain uses TRBV18 with TRBJ1-6; TRBD1 is a possible D gene (5 bases). The CDR3 has 15 residues. V was pared by 2 bases and J by 10 bases, with 15 bases between. Germline loops: CDR1 KGHSH, CDR2 LQKENI. In DNA form, the CDR3 reads TGTGCCAGCTCACCATCAGCCCAGGGTAACTCACCCCTCCACTTT. Translated: CASSPSAQGNSPLHF.

This clone occurred once. J is TRBJ1-2 and V is TRBV6-5; 7 bases fit TRBD1. CDR3 length: 15 residues. V lost 0 bases, J lost 4 bases, and 5 bases stayed unmatched. Germline lookup yields CDR1 MNHEY and CDR2 SVGAGI. CDR3 DNA sequence: TGTGCCAGCAGTTACTCGGTGGGACAGACCTATGGCTACACCTTC. This gives the protein CASSYSVGQTYGYTF.

The J gene is TRBJ2-7, the V gene TRBV10-3, with TRBD2 identical over 7 bases. CDR1 is ENHRY and CDR2 is SYGVKD in the germline V gene. V was pared by 0 bases and J by 10 bases, with 3 bases of the junction left unmatched. The CDR3 spans 12 residues. This CDR3 reads CAISESPGLQYF. In DNA, the CDR3 is TGTGCCATCAGTGAGTCGCCGGGACTACAGTACTTC.

The chain is built from TRBV29-1 and TRBJ2-3, with 7 bases matching TRBD1. V trimming: 3 bases; J trimming: 0 bases; junction bases outside the gene matches: 3. Germline CDR1 SQVTM, CDR2 ANQGSEA. The CDR3 has 14 amino acids. The DNA of the CDR3 is TGCAGCGTTGAGACAGGGTGGAGCACAGATACGCAGTATTTT. Protein sequence: CSVETGWSTDTQYF.

As regards this clone: One junction end does not reproduce the germline sequence, and a read error may be involved. The chain couples TRBV7-7 to TRBJ2-2; D may be TRBD2 (6 bases). The germline CDR1 and CDR2 sequences are SSHAT and FNYEAQ (reference sequence). This CDR3 has 13 amino acids. The CDR3 loop reads CASSRDFTGELFF. In DNA form, the CDR3 reads TGTGCTAGCAGCCGGGACTTCACCGGGGAGCTGTTTTTT.